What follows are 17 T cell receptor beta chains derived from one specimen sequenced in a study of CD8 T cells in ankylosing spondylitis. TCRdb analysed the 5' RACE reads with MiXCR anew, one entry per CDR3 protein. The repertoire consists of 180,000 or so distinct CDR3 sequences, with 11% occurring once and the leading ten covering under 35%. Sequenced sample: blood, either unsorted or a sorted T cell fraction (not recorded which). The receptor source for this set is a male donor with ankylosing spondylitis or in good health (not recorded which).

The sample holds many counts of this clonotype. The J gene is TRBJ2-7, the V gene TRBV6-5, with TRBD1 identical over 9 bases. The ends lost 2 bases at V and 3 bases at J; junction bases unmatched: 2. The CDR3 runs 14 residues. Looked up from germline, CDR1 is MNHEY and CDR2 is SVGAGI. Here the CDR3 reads CASSYGTGIYEQYF. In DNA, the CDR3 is TGTGCCAGCAGTTACGGGACAGGGATCTACGAGCAGTACTTC.

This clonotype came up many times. DNA for the CDR3: TGTGCCAGCTCTTGGACCAGGGTTCGAGGGGGTTCACCCCTCCACTTT. This gives the protein CASSWTRVRGGSPLHF. The chain combines TRBV18 with TRBJ1-6; D might be TRBD1 (6 bases). The V end was cut by 6 bases, the J end by 9 bases, with 21 bases between. CDR1 KGHSH and CDR2 LQKENI come from the germline V gene. The length of the CDR3 is 16 residues. Combining the CDR3 with reference TRBV18 and TRBJ1-6 gives the whole variable domain NAGVMQNPRHLVRRRGQEARLRCSPMKGHSHVYWYRQLPEEGLKFMVYLQKENIIDESGMPKERFSAEFPKEGPSILRIQQVVRGDSAAYFCASSWTRVRGGSPLHFGNGTRLTVT.

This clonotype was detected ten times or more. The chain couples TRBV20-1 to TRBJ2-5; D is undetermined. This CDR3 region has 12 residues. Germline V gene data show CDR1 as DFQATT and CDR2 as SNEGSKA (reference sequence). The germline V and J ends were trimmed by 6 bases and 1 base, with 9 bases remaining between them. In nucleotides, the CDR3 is TGCAGTGCGCTGGCAGCCCAAGAGACCCAGTACTTC. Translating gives CSALAAQETQYF.

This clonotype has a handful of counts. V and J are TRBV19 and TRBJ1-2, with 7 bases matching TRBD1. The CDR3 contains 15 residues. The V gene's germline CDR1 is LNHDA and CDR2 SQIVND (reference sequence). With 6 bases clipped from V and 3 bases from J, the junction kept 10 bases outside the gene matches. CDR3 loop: CASSNEGAADYGYTF. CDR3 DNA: TGTGCCAGTAGCAATGAGGGGGCAGCTGACTATGGCTACACCTTC.

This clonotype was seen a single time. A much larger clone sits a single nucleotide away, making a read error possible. CDR3 loop: CANSQDRRPSFSPLHF. CDR3 nucleotide sequence: TGTGCCAACAGCCAAGATCGGCGGCCGAGTTTCTCACCCCTCCACTTT. The rearrangement joins TRBV3-1 to TRBJ1-6; no definite D call. From germline, CDR1 is LGHDT and CDR2 YNNKEL (reference sequence). The length of the CDR3 is 16 residues.

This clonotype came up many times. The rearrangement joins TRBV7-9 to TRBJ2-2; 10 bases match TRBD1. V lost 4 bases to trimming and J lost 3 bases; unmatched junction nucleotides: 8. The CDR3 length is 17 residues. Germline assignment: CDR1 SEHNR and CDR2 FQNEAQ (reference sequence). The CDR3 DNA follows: TGTGCCAGCAGCTCCTACGACAGGGGGCAGGACACCGGGGAGCTGTTTTTT. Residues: CASSSYDRGQDTGELFF.

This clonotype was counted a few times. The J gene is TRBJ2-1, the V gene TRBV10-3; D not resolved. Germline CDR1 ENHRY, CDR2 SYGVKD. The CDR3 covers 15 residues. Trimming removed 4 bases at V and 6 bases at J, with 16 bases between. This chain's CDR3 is CAISGGASGSNEQFF. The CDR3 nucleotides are TGTGCCATCAGTGGAGGAGCGTCAGGAAGCAATGAGCAGTTCTTC.

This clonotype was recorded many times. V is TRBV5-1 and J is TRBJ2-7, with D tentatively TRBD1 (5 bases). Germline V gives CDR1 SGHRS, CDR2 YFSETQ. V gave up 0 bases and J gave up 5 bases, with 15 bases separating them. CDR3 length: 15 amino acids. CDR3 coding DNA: TGCGCCAGCAGCTTGGGGGCACAGGACCTAGACGAGCAGTACTTC. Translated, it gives CASSLGAQDLDEQYF.

The CDR3 DNA follows: TGCAGTGCTAGAGAGAACTCAGTAAAACTGTTTTTT. Protein: CSARENSVKLFF. This chain uses TRBV20-1 with TRBJ1-4; D call uncertain. Deletions cut 0 bases from V and 10 bases from J, with 9 bases between. Germline CDR1 is DFQATT and CDR2 is SNEGSKA (reference sequence). The CDR3 totals 12 residues.

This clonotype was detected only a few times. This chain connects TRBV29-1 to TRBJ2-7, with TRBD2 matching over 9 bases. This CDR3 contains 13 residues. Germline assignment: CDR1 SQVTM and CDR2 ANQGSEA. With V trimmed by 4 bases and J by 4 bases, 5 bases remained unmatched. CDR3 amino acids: CSVVRTSEYEQYF. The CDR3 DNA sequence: TGCAGCGTTGTACGGACTAGCGAGTACGAGCAGTACTTC.

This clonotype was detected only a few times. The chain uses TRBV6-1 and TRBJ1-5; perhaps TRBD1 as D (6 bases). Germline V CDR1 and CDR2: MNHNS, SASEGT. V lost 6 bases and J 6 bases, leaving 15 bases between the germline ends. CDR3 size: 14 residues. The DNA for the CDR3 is TGTGCCAGCAGGACAGGAGGGGTTAGTCAGCCCCAGCATTTT. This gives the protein CASRTGGVSQPQHF.

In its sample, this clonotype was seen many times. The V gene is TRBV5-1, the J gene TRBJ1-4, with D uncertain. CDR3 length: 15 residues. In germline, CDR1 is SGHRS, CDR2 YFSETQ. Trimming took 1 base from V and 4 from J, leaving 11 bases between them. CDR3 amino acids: CASSLTPGVNEKLFF. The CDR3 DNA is TGCGCCAGCAGCTTGACGCCCGGGGTTAATGAAAAACTGTTTTTT.

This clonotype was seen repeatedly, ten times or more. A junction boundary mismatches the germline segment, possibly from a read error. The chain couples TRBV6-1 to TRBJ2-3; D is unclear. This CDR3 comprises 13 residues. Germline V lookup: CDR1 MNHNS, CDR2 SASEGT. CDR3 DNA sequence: TGTGCCAGCAGTATGGACCGCACTGATACGCAGTATTTT. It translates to CASSMDRTDTQYF.

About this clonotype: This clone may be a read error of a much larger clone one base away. CDR3 in DNA: TGTGCCAGCGGTGCCCCTAACTATGGCTACACCTTC. It specifies CASGAPNYGYTF. The V gene is TRBV25-1, the J gene TRBJ1-2; no clear D gene. Germline lookup yields CDR1 MGHDK and CDR2 SYGVNS. V dropped 8 bases and J dropped 0 bases, with 7 bases sitting between them. CDR3 size: 12 residues.

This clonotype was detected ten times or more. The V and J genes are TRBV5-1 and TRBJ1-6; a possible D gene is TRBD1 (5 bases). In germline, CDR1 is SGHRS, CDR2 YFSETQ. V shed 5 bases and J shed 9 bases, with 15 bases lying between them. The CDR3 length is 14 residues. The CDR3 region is CASSSSGGSSPLHF. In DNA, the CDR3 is TGCGCCAGCAGTTCCTCCGGGGGGAGTTCACCCCTCCACTTT.

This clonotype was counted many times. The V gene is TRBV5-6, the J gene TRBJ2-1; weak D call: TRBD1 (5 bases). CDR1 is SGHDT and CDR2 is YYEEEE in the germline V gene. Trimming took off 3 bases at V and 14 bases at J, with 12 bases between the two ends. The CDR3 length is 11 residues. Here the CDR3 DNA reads TGTGCCAGCAGCTCGGCAGGGATGGAGTTCTTC. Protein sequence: CASSSAGMEFF.

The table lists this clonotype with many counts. CDR3 region: CSAVAGGPADTQYF. CDR3 nucleotides: TGCAGTGCTGTAGCGGGAGGGCCCGCAGATACGCAGTATTTT. The chain employs TRBV20-1 and TRBJ2-3; 11 bases are shared with TRBD2. Per germline, CDR1 DFQATT and CDR2 SNEGSKA (reference sequence). This CDR3 is built from 14 residues. J lost 4 bases, V lost 5 bases, and 5 bases had no gene match.